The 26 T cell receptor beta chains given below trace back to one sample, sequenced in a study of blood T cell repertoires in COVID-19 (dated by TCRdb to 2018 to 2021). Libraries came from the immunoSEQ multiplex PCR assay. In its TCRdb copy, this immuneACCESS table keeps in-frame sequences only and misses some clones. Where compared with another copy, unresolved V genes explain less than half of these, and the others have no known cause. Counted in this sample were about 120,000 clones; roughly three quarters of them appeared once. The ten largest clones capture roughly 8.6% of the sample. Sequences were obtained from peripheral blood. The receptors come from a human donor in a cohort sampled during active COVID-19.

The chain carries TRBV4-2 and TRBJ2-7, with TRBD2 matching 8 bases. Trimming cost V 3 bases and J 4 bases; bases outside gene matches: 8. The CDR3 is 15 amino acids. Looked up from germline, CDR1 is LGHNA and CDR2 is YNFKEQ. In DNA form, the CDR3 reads TGTGCCAGCAGCCAGGCTAGCGGGCCCAATTACGAGCAGTACTTC. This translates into CASSQASGPNYEQYF.

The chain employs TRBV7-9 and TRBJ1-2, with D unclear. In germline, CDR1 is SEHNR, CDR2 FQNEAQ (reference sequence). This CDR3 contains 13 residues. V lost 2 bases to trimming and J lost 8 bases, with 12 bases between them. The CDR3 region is CASSLYGEEGYTF. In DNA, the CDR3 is TGTGCCAGCAGCTTATACGGCGAGGAGGGCTACACCTTC.

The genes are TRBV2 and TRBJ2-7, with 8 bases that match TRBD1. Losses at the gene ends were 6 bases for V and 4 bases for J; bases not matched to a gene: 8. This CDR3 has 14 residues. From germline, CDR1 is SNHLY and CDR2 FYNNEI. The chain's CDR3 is CASRRGQALYEQYF. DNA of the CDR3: TGTGCCAGCAGGAGGGGACAGGCACTTTACGAGCAGTACTTC.

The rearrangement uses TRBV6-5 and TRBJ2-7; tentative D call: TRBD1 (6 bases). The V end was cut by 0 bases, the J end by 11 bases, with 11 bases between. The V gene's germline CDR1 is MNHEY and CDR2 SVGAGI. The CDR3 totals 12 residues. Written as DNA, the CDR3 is TGTGCCAGCAGTTACTCGCGGACAGCCGAGTACTTC. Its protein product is CASSYSRTAEYF.

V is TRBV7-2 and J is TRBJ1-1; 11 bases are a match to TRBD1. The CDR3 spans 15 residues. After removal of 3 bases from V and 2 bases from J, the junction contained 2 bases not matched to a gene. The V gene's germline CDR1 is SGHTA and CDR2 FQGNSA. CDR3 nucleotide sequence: TGTGCCAGCAGCTTTGGGACAGGGGGAAACACTGAAGCTTTCTTT. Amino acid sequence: CASSFGTGGNTEAFF.

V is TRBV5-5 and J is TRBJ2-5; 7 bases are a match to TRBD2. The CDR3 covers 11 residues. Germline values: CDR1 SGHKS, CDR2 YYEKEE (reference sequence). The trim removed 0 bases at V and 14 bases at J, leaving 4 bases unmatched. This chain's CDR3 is CASSLETSIYF. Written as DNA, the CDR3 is TGTGCCAGCAGCTTGGAGACTAGCATCTACTTC.

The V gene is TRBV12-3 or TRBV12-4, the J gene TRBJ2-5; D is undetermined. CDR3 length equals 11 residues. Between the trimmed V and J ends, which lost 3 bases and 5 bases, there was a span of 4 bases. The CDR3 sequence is CASSFGETQYF. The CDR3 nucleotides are TGTGCCAGCAGTTTCGGGGAGACCCAGTACTTC.

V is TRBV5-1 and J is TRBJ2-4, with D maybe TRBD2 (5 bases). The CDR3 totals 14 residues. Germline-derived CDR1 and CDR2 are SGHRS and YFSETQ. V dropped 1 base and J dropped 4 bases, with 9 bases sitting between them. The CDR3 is CASSLFTGKNIQYF. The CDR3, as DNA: TGCGCCAGCAGCTTGTTTACGGGGAAAAACATTCAGTACTTC.

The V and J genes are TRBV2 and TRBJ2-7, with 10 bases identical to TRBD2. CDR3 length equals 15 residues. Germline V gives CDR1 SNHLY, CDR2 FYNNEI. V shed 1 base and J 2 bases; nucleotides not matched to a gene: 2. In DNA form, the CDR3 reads TGTGCCAGCAGTGAAGATAGCGGGAGGACCTACGAGCAGTACTTC. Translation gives CASSEDSGRTYEQYF.

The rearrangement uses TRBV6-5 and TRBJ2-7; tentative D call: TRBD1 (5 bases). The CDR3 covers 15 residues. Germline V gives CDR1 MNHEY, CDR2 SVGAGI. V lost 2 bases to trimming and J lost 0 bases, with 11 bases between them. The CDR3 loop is CASSYRQGYSYEQYF. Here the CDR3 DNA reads TGTGCCAGCAGTTACCGTCAGGGATACTCCTACGAGCAGTACTTC.

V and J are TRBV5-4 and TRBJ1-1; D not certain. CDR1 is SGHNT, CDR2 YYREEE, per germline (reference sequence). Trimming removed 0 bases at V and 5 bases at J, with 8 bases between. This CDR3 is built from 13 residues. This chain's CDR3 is CASSLGGGTEAFF. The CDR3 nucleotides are TGTGCCAGCAGCTTGGGCGGAGGGACTGAAGCTTTCTTT.

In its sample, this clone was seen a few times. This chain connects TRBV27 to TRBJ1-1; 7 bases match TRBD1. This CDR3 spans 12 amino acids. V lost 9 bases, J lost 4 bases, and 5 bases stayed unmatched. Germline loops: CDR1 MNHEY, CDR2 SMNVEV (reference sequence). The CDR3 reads CARYRGGTEAFF. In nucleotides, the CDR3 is TGTGCCAGATACAGGGGAGGCACTGAAGCTTTCTTT.

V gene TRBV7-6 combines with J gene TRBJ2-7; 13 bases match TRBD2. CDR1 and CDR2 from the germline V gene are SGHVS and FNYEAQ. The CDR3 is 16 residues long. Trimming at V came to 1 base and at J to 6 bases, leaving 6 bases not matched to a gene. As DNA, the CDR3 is TGTGCCAGCAGCTTAGAGGCAGGACTAGCGGGGGTCGAGCAGTACTTC. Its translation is CASSLEAGLAGVEQYF. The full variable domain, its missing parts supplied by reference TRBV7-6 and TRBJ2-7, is GAGVSQSPRYKVTKRGQDVALRCDPISGHVSLYWYRQALGQGPEFLTYFNYEAQQDKSGLPNDRFSAERPEGSISTLTIQRTEQRDSAMYRCASSLEAGLAGVEQYFGPGTRLTVT.

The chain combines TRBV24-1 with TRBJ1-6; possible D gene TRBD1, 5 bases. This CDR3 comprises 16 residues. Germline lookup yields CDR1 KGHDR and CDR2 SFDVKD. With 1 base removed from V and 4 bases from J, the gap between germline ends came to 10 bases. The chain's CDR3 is CATSDFRGIYNSPLHF. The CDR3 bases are TGTGCCACCAGTGATTTTAGGGGAATATATAATTCACCCCTCCACTTT.

CDR3 sequence: CASSLTGYYEQYF. Here the CDR3 DNA reads TGCGCCAGCAGCTTAACAGGGTACTACGAGCAGTACTTC. V usage is TRBV5-1 and J usage is TRBJ2-7, with D possibly being TRBD1 (6 bases). CDR1 is SGHRS, CDR2 YFSETQ, per germline. The CDR3 has 13 amino acids. With 2 bases removed from V and 3 bases from J, the gap between germline ends came to 9 bases.

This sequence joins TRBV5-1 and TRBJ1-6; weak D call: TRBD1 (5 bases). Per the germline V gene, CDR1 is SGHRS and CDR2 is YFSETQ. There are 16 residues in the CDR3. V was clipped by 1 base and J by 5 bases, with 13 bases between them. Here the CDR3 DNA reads TGCGCCAGCAGCTTGTTTCTCGGGGGGAATAATTCACCCCTCCACTTT. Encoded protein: CASSLFLGGNNSPLHF.

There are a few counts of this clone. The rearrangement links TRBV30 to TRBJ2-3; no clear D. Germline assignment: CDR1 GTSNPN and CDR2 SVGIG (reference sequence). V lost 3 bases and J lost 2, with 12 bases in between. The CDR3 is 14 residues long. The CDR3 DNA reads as TGTGCCTGGAGAGGTCTAACAGTCACAGATACGCAGTATTTT. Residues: CAWRGLTVTDTQYF.

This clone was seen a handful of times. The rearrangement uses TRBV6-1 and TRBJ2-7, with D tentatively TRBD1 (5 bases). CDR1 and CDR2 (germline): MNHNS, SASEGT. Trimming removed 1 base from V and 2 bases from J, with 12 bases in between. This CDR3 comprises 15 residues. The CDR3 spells CASSEGSDSAYEQYF. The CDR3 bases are TGTGCCAGCAGTGAAGGGAGCGACAGTGCCTACGAGCAGTACTTC.

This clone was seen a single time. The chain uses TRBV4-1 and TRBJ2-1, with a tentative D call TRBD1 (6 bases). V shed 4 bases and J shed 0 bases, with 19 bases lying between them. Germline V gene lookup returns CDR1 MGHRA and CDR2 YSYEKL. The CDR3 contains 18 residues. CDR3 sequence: CASSLSPNREHSYNEQFF. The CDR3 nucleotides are TGCGCCAGCAGCCTCTCGCCCAACAGGGAGCACTCCTACAATGAGCAGTTCTTC.

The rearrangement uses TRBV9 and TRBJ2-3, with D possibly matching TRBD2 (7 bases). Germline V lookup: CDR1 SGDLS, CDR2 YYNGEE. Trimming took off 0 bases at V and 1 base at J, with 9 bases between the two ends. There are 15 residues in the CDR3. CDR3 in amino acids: CASSVGGGRTDTQYF. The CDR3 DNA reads TGTGCCAGCAGCGTAGGGGGGGGCCGCACAGATACGCAGTATTTT.

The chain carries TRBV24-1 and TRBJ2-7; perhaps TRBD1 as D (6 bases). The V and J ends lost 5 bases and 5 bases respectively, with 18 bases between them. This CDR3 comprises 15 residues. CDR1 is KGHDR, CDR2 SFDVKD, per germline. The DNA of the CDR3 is TGTGCCACCAGTGCTGCCGGGACATCATCCCACGAGCAGTACTTC. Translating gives CATSAAGTSSHEQYF.

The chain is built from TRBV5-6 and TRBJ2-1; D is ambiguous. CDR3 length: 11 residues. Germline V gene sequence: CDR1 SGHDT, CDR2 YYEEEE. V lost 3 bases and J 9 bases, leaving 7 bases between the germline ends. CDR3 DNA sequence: TGTGCCAGCAGCTCGAGGATTGAGCAGTTCTTC. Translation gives CASSSRIEQFF.

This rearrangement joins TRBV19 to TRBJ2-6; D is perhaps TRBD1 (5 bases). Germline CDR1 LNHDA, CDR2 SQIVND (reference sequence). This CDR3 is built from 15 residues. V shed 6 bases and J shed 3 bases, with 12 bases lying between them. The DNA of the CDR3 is TGTGCCAGTAGGGTAGGGGTCGGTGGGGCCAACGTCCTGACTTTC. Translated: CASRVGVGGANVLTF.

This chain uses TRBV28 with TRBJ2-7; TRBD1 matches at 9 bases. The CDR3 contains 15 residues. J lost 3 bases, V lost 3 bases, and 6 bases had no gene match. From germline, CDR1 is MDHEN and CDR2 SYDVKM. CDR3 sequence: CASSLNRGRIYEQYF. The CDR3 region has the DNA TGTGCCAGCAGTTTGAACAGGGGGCGCATCTACGAGCAGTACTTC.

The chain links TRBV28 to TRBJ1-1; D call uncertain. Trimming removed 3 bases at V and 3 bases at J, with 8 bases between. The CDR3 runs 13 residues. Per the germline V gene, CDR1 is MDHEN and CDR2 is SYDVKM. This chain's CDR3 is CASSFLEDTEAFF. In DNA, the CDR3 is TGTGCCAGCAGTTTTCTGGAGGACACTGAAGCTTTCTTT.

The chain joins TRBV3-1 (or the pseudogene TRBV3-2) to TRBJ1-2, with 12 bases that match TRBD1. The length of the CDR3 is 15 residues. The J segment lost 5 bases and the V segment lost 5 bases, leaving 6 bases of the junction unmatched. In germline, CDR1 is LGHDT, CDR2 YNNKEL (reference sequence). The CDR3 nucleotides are TGTGCCAGCAGCTTTCCGGGACAGGGGGCGTATGGCTACACCTTC. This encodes CASSFPGQGAYGYTF.